These 15 T cell receptor beta chains came from one sample sequenced in a study of molecular identifiers for immune sequencing clone quantification. In TCRdb, the PCR reads were re-called with MiXCR into one record per CDR3 protein. The repertoire holds a few hundred thousand distinct CDR3 sequences, with around 23% as singletons. Sequencing was done on a sample of naive CD8+ T cells from blood, with Jurkat cell RNA spiked in. The sample's subset: FACS-sorted CD8+CD4-CCR7+CD45RA+ naive T cells. These receptors were obtained from a human donor in good health. Some libraries in this study had Jurkat cell RNA spiked in.

As to this clonotype: A read error is possible here, since a much larger clone lies one base away. The chain carries TRBV29-1 and TRBJ2-7, with 12 bases lining up with TRBD1. Germline trimming cut 6 bases from V and 2 bases from J; bases unmatched to any gene: 8. The CDR3 is made up of 15 amino acids. Germline values: CDR1 SQVTM, CDR2 ANQGSEA. The CDR3 region is CSVEQGQGAAYEQYF. The CDR3 region has the DNA TGCAGCGTCGAACAGGGACAGGGGGCGGCCTACGAGCAGTACTTC.

The chain couples TRBV19 to TRBJ2-3; D is possibly TRBD1 (6 bases). This CDR3 is 18 amino acids long. V lost 5 bases to trimming and J lost 4 bases, with 25 bases between them. Germline CDR1 reads LNHDA; CDR2 reads SQIVND (reference sequence). The CDR3 here is CASSPDRQEPLRADTQYF. As DNA, the CDR3 is TGTGCCAGTAGTCCCGACAGGCAAGAACCCCTTAGAGCAGATACGCAGTATTTT.

This clonotype was observed a handful of times. The chain has TRBV18 and TRBJ2-3; TRBD1 might be the D (5 bases). From germline, CDR1 is KGHSH and CDR2 LQKENI. V was clipped by 3 bases and J by 2 bases, with 12 bases between them. This CDR3 comprises 15 residues. The CDR3 here is CASSPAPRDTDTQYF. The CDR3 DNA reads as TGTGCCAGCTCACCGGCACCCAGGGACACAGATACGCAGTATTTT.

This clonotype was observed a few times. The chain couples TRBV30 to TRBJ2-1, with 11 nucleotides matching TRBD2. After removal of 2 bases from V and 6 bases from J, the junction contained 6 bases not matched to a gene. Germline V CDR1 and CDR2: GTSNPN, SVGIG (reference sequence). The CDR3 totals 15 residues. The CDR3 sequence is CAWSLTSGMVNEQFF. The CDR3, as DNA: TGTGCCTGGAGTTTGACTAGCGGGATGGTCAATGAGCAGTTCTTC.

Remarks on this clonotype: A much bigger clone sits one base away, suggesting this may be a read error. V gene TRBV6-5 combines with J gene TRBJ2-5, with no clear D. The CDR3 is 13 amino acids. Germline CDR1 and CDR2: MNHEY and SVGAGI. The CDR3 reads CASSSRYQETKYF. The CDR3 DNA sequence: TGTGCCAGCAGCAGCAGGTACCAAGAGACCAAGTACTTC.

About this clonotype itself: The CDR3 does not close with the conserved phenylalanine or tryptophan, likely indicating a read error. The rearrangement joins TRBV7-9 to TRBJ1-5; the D gene is possibly TRBD1 (6 bases). Germline V CDR1 and CDR2: SEHNR, FQNEAQ (reference sequence). The CDR3 is made up of 17 amino acids. V was shortened by 0 bases and J by 2 bases, with 14 bases between the two germline ends. The CDR3 nucleotides are TGTGCCAGCAGCTTAGCCCGCCCAGGGGAGGGCAATCAGCCCCAGCATATT. It translates to CASSLARPGEGNQPQHI.

This clonotype was counted many times. This chain links TRBV6-1 with TRBJ2-7; D remains unclear. Deletions cut 0 bases from V and 1 base from J, with 4 bases between. The CDR3 is 13 residues long. Germline V lookup: CDR1 MNHNS, CDR2 SASEGT. CDR3 amino acids: CASSEAGSYEQYF. The CDR3 DNA sequence: TGTGCCAGCAGTGAAGCAGGGTCCTACGAGCAGTACTTC.

The rearrangement links TRBV7-4 to TRBJ1-2, with 11 bases identical to TRBD1. This CDR3 comprises 17 residues. The V gene's germline CDR1 is SGHVT and CDR2 SQSDAQ. The trim removed 1 base at V and 2 bases at J, leaving 6 bases unmatched. The CDR3 loop reads CASSLGPGQGANYGYTF. The CDR3, as DNA: TGTGCCAGCAGCTTAGGGCCAGGACAGGGGGCGAACTATGGCTACACCTTC.

In this sample, this clonotype turned up many times. This rearrangement joins TRBV15 to TRBJ2-5; 11 bases align to TRBD2. Germline V lookup: CDR1 LNHNV, CDR2 YYDKDF (reference sequence). The CDR3 sequence is 16 residues long. V shed 4 bases, J shed 5 bases, and the junction held 9 bases outside the gene matches. The CDR3 region is CATSTTSGVSEETQYF. CDR3 coding DNA: TGTGCCACCAGCACGACTAGCGGGGTTTCCGAGGAGACCCAGTACTTC.

The rearrangement uses TRBV7-6 and TRBJ2-3; no clear D gene. The CDR3 is 14 residues long. Trimming shortened V by 6 bases and J by 0 bases, and 10 bases separated the two germline ends. Germline V gene lookup returns CDR1 SGHVS and CDR2 FNYEAQ. This chain's CDR3 is CASRPGASTDTQYF. The CDR3 bases are TGTGCCAGCAGACCGGGCGCTAGCACAGATACGCAGTATTTT.

As concerns this clonotype: This may arise from a read error, as a much more abundant clone is one base away. No conserved phenylalanine or tryptophan is present at the end of the CDR3, so a read error is the likely explanation. The chain uses TRBV6-2 or TRBV6-3 and TRBJ1-6; D gene ambiguous. The CDR3 has 13 residues. Germline loops: CDR1 MNHEY, CDR2 SVGEGT. With 6 bases removed from V and 8 bases from J, the gap between germline ends came to 11 bases. CDR3 DNA sequence: TGTGCCAGCAGCATCTCACTATATTCACCCCTCCACTCT. It specifies CASSISLYSPLHS.

This clonotype showed up just a few times. The J gene is TRBJ2-7, the V gene TRBV27; 8 bases are a match to TRBD2. The CDR3 totals 14 residues. V gave up 0 bases and J gave up 3 bases; unmatched junction bases: 1. Germline V gene data show CDR1 as MNHEY and CDR2 as SMNVEV (reference sequence). The CDR3 sequence: CASSLSRGDYEQYF. DNA for the CDR3: TGTGCCAGCAGTTTATCGCGGGGGGACTACGAGCAGTACTTC.

This clonotype was counted a few times. The rearrangement joins TRBV10-2 to TRBJ2-2, with 8 positions matching TRBD1. V lost 11 bases, J lost 1 base, and 3 bases stayed unmatched. Germline V lookup: CDR1 WSHSY, CDR2 SAAADI. The CDR3 sequence is 13 residues long. CDR3 amino acids: CAGTGGNTGELFF. CDR3 nucleotides: TGCGCCGGTACAGGGGGGAACACCGGGGAGCTGTTTTTT.

This clonotype came up many times. The V gene is TRBV6-5, the J gene TRBJ1-5; D not certain. CDR3 length: 15 residues. With 0 bases removed from V and 4 bases from J, the gap between germline ends came to 10 bases. The germline gives CDR1 MNHEY, CDR2 SVGAGI. The CDR3 DNA is TGTGCCAGCAGTTACTCCCAACACGCGAATCAGCCCCAGCATTTT. Its translation is CASSYSQHANQPQHF.

The table lists this clonotype with a few counts. The chain uses TRBV6-5 and TRBJ1-2, with D unclear. CDR1 is MNHEY, CDR2 SVGAGI, per germline. Trimming removed 0 bases at V and 0 bases at J, with 17 bases between. The CDR3 has 18 amino acids. The CDR3 sequence is CASSYSSHSGLTNYGYTF. DNA of the CDR3: TGTGCCAGCAGTTACTCGAGTCACAGTGGACTGACTAACTATGGCTACACCTTC.